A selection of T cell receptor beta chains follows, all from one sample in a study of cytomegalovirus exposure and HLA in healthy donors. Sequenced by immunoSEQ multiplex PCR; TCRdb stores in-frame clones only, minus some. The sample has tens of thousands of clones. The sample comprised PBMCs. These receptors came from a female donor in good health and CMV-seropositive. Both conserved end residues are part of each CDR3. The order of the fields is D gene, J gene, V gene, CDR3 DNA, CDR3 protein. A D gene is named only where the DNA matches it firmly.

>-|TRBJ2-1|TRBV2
TGTGCCATACCTTCAGGGTACAATGAGCAGTTCTTC
CAIPSGYNEQFF
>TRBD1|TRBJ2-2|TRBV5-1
TGCGCCAGCAGTTCCCGGACAGGAGACACCGGGGAGCTGTTTTTT
CASSSRTGDTGELFF
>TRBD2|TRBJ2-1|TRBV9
TGTGCCAGCAGCGCCCATCCCGGGACTAGCTCCTACAATGAGCAGTTCTTC
CASSAHPGTSSYNEQFF
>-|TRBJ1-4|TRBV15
TGTGCCACCAGCAGAGAGTCGGCGGGGGGCGCGGAAAAACTGTTTTTT
CATSRESAGGAEKLFF
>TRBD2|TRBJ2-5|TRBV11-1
TGTGCCAGCAGCCGTAGCGGGGGGGCCCGGGAGACCCAGTACTTC
CASSRSGGARETQYF
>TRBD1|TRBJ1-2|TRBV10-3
TGTGCCATCAGCACCGGGACAGGGGAATATGGCTACACCTTC
CAISTGTGEYGYTF
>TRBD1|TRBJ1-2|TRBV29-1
TGCAGCGTGGTCCGGGACAGGGGTATCTATGGCTACACCTTC
CSVVRDRGIYGYTF
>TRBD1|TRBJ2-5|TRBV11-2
TGTGCCAGCAGCTTAGATCTAACAGGGGCCGGGGAGACCCAGTACTTC
CASSLDLTGAGETQYF
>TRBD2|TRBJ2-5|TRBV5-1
TGCGCCAGCAGCTTAAACAGCGGGGGGACCGGTGAGACCCAGTACTTC
CASSLNSGGTGETQYF
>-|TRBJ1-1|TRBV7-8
TGTGCCAGCAGCGCCTACGGGACACTGAACACTGAAGCTTTCTTT
CASSAYGTLNTEAFF
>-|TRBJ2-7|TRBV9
TGTGCCAGCAGCGTAGTTCCAGGGCCTTCCTACGAGCAGTACTTC
CASSVVPGPSYEQYF
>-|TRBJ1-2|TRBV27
TGTGCCAGCAGTTTGGGGGGATCTAACTATGGCTACACCTTC
CASSLGGSNYGYTF
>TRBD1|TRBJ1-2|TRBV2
TGTGCCAGCACACCGGACAGGGCGTATGGCTACACCTTC
CASTPDRAYGYTF
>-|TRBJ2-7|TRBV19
TGTGCCAGTAGTATAGTAGGCAGGGGCTACGAGCAGTACTTC
CASSIVGRGYEQYF
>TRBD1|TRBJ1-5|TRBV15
TGTGCCACCAGCAGACATTCCCCCGGGACAGGGGAAGGGAGCAATCAGCCCCAGCATTTT
CATSRHSPGTGEGSNQPQHF
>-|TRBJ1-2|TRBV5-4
TGTGCCAGCAGATACGGGGGTAACTATGGCTACACCTTC
CASRYGGNYGYTF
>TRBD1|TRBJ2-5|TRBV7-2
TGTGCCAGCAGCTCCGACAGGGGGGAGACCCAGTACTTC
CASSSDRGETQYF
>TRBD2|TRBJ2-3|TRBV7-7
TGTGCTAGCAGCTTATTTGCGGGGGACACAGATACGCAGTATTTT
CASSLFAGDTDTQYF
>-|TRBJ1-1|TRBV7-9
TGTGCCAGCAGCTTAGGCGCGAACACTGAAGCTTTCTTT
CASSLGANTEAFF
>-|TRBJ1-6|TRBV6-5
TGTGCCAGCAGTTATCAGGACAGCCTTAATTCACCCCTCCACTTT
CASSYQDSLNSPLHF
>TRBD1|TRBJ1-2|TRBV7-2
TGTGCCAGCAGCTTAGGACAGGGGGTAGGCTATGGCTACACCTTC
CASSLGQGVGYGYTF
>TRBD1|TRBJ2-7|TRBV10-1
TGCGCCAGCAGTGCTTTCCAGGGGGCCCGTAACTACGAGCAGTACTTC
CASSAFQGARNYEQYF
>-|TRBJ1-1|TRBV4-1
TGCGCCAGCAGCCAAGAAGGGCGGCGGGGGAGAACTGAAGCTTTCTTT
CASSQEGRRGRTEAFF
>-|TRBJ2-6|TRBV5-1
TGCGCCAGCAGCTTGGATGAACCGGGAAGCTCTGGGGCCAACGTCCTGACTTTC
CASSLDEPGSSGANVLTF
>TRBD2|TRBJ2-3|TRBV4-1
TGCGCCAGCAGCCAGTCGACTAGCGGGGGGAACACAGATACGCAGTATTTT
CASSQSTSGGNTDTQYF